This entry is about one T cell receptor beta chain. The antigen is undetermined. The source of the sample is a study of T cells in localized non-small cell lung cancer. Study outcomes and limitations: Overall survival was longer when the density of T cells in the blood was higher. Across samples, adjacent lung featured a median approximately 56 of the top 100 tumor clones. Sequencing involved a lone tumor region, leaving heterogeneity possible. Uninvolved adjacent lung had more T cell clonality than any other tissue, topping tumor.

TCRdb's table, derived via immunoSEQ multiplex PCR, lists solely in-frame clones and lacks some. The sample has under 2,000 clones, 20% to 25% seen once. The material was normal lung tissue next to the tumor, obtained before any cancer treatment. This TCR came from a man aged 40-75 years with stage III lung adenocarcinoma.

The CDR3 loop reads CASRPGTDNSPLHF. The CDR3 DNA is TGTGCCAGTCGACCAGGGACAGATAATTCACCCCTCCACTTT. The chain is built from TRBV6-8 and TRBJ1-6, with 7 nucleotides matching TRBD1. The V and J ends lost 9 bases and 5 bases, in that order; junction bases with no gene match: 7. CDR1 MNHGY and CDR2 SAAAGT come from the germline V gene. The CDR3 loop spans 14 amino acids.